A single T cell receptor beta chain is shown here with its context. The data were taken from a study of blood T cell repertoires in COVID-19. The length of the CDR3 is 15 residues. The table came from immunoSEQ multiplex PCR; TCRdb's copy has only in-frame clones and leaves some out. The sample includes about 240,000 clones, about nine tenths of them seen just once. The chain employs TRBV21-1 and TRBJ1-1; the D segment call TRBD1 is taken from the table without a DNA check. TRBV21-1 is termed a pseudogene. The clonotype originates from a man aged 25 to 45 with COVID-19, enrolled during active disease. Specimen: peripheral blood. CDR3 amino acids: CASRVSRFARTEAFF. CDR3 coding DNA: TGTGCCAGCAGAGTGAGCAGGTTTGCGCGCACTGAAGCTTTCTTT.